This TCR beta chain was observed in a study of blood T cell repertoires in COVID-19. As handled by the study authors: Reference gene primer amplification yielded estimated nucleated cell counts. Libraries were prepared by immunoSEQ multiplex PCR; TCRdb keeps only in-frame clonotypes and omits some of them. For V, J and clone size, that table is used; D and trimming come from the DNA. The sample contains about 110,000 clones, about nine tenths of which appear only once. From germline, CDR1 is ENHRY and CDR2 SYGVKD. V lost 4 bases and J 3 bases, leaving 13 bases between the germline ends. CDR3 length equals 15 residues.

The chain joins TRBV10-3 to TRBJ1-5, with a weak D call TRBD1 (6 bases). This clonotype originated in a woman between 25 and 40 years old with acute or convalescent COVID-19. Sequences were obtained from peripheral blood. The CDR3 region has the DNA TGTGCCATCAGTGGAGAACAGGGCTCCAATCAGCCCCAGCATTTT. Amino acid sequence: CAISGEQGSNQPQHF.